This TCR beta chain was found in a study of T cell responses to AZD1222 COVID-19 vaccine. Notes on the study in general: With dominance at 160-218 and 743-854, vaccine-associated CD4 TCRs spanned spike. Mostly white British, mostly female donors; authors suggested clonal diversity may be underestimated.

Notes on this clone: The antigen is unknown.

This CDR3 is built from 16 residues. The V gene's germline CDR1 is SNHLY and CDR2 FYNNEI. Trimming took off 5 bases at V and 2 bases at J, with 18 bases between the two ends. Libraries were prepared by immunoSEQ multiplex PCR; TCRdb keeps only in-frame clonotypes and omits some of them. Altogether 100,000 to 150,000 clones are present, 70% to 85% being singletons, with the ten largest covering around a quarter. Samples with a second dose at about 4 or about 12 weeks were pooled together. Sequenced here: peripheral blood, sampled 28 days after the second AZD1222 dose. The sequence was obtained from an adult who received the AZD1222 COVID-19 vaccine. The V gene is TRBV2, the J gene TRBJ1-2, with unresolved D. This chain's CDR3 is CASSPRPSGRNYGYTF. In nucleotides, the CDR3 is TGTGCCAGCAGTCCCCGCCCATCGGGCCGGAACTATGGCTACACCTTC. Using reference TRBV2 and TRBJ1-2 for the parts outside the CDR3, the full variable domain is EPEVTQTPSHQVTQMGQEVILRCVPISNHLYFYWYRQILGQKVEFLVSFYNNEISEKSEIFDDQFSVERPDGSNFTLKIRSTKLEDSAMYFCASSPRPSGRNYGYTFGSGTRLTVV.